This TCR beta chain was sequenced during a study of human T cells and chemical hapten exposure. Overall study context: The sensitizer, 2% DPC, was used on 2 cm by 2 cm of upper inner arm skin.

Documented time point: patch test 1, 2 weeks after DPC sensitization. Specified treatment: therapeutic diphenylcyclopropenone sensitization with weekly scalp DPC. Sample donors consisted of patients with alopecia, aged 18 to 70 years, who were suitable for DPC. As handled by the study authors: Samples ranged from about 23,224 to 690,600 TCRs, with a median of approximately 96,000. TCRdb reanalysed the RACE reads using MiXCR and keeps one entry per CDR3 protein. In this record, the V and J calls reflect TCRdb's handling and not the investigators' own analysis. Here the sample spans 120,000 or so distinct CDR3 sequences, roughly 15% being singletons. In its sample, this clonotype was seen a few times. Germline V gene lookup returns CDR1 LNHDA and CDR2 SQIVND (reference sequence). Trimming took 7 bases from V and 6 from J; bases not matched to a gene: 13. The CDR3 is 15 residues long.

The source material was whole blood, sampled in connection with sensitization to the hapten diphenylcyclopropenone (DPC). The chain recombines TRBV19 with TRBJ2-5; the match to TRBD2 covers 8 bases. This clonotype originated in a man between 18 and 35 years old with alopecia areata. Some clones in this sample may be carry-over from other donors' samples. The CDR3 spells CASTPHGGGVKTQYF. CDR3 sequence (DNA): TGTGCCAGTACCCCTCACGGGGGGGGAGTGAAGACCCAGTACTTC.